The 5 T cell receptor beta chains below come from one sample, sequenced in a study of blood T cell repertoires in COVID-19 (dated by TCRdb to about 2020). The method was the immunoSEQ multiplex PCR assay. Held by TCRdb, this immuneACCESS table contains in-frame sequences only and omits some clones. Under half of the omission traces to an unresolved V gene where checked; the cause of the rest is unknown. The sample records roughly 300,000 clones, approximately 92% of which are singletons. 1.1% of the sample rests with the top ten. The source material was PBMCs or T cells enriched from blood (not recorded which). These receptors all come from a woman younger than 45 who had recovered from COVID-19.

This clone has only a few counts. V and J are TRBV11-3 and TRBJ2-1, with 11 nucleotides matching TRBD2. Germline lookup yields CDR1 SGHNT and CDR2 YENEEA. The length of the CDR3 is 17 residues. With V trimmed by 5 bases and J by 6 bases, 12 bases remained unmatched. The CDR3 coding sequence is TGTGCCAGCAGCCCGGGAGGTGGACTAGCGGGTATCAATGAGCAGTTCTTC. This translates into CASSPGGGLAGINEQFF.

This rearrangement joins TRBV30 to TRBJ2-7; 10 bases are shared with TRBD1. The CDR3 is made up of 13 amino acids. CDR1 and CDR2 (germline): GTSNPN, SVGIG (reference sequence). After removal of 1 base from V and 7 bases from J, the junction contained 4 bases not matched to a gene. CDR3 bases: TGTGCCTGGAGTGGACAGGGGGCGGGAGAGCAGTACTTC. It is translated as CAWSGQGAGEQYF.

The chain links TRBV2 to TRBJ2-3; 8 positions agree with TRBD1. The CDR3 totals 18 residues. The junction had 13 bases not matched to a gene; V was cut back by 4 bases and J by 1 base. The V gene's germline CDR1 is SNHLY and CDR2 FYNNEI. The CDR3 reads CASSGPPTGGTGTDTQYF. CDR3 sequence (DNA): TGTGCCAGCAGTGGACCGCCTACAGGGGGTACGGGCACAGATACGCAGTATTTT.

The chain employs TRBV7-3 and TRBJ2-5, with D maybe TRBD2 (6 bases). The CDR3 extends over 15 amino acids. Germline CDR1 and CDR2: SGHTA and FQGTGA. Deletions cut 6 bases from V and 3 bases from J, with 17 bases between. CDR3 bases: TGTGCCAGCAGTCCCAGACTAGGCGGAAAAGAGACCCAGTACTTC. Amino acid sequence: CASSPRLGGKETQYF.

The CDR3 loop is CASTGTVYNSPLHF. CDR3 coding DNA: TGTGCCAGCACCGGGACAGTCTATAATTCACCCCTCCACTTT. The chain combines TRBV28 with TRBJ1-6, with 7 bases lining up with TRBD1. The germline V gene has CDR1 MDHEN and CDR2 SYDVKM. V lost 7 bases, J lost 3 bases, and 3 bases stayed unmatched. The CDR3 runs 14 residues.